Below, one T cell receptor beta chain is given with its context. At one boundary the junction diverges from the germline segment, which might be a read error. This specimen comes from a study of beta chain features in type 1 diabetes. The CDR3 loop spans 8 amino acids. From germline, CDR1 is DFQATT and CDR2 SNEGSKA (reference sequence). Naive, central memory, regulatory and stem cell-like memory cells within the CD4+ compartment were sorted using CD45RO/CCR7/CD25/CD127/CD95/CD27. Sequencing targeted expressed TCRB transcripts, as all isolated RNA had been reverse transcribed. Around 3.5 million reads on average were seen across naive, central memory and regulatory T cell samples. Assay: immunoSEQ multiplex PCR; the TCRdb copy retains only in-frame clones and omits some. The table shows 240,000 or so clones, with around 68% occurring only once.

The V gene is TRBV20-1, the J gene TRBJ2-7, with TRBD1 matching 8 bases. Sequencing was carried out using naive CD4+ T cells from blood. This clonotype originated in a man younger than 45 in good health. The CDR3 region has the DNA TGCAGTGCTCAGGGGGCAGGCTTC. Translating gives CSAQGAGF.